The 25 T cell receptor beta chains below come from one sample, sequenced in a study of OX40 agonist ivuxolimab in advanced cancers. Only in-frame clones appear in the TCRdb table, and some are missing; sequencing was by immunoSEQ multiplex PCR. The repertoire includes 99,000 or so clones, 95% to 96% of them detected once, and around 2% sits in the top ten. Sequencing was performed on CD4+ or CD8+ T cells sorted from blood, taken in a trial of the OX40 agonist ivuxolimab. Every receptor here comes from an adult with an advanced solid tumor such as melanoma, head and neck, liver or kidney cancer.

This chain links TRBV6-5 with TRBJ2-7; D is undetermined. The CDR3 is made up of 14 amino acids. Trimming shortened V by 7 bases and J by 1 base, and 14 bases separated the two germline ends. The germline V gene has CDR1 MNHEY and CDR2 SVGAGI. The CDR3 DNA sequence: TGTGCCAGCACCTACTCAGGAACTTCCTACGAGCAGTACTTC. Translating gives CASTYSGTSYEQYF.

This rearrangement joins TRBV19 to TRBJ2-7; D is uncertain. With 0 bases removed from V and 2 bases from J, the gap between germline ends came to 8 bases. The germline CDR1 and CDR2 sequences are LNHDA and SQIVND (reference sequence). This CDR3 is built from 14 residues. The CDR3 is CASSIDGRTYEQYF. In nucleotides, the CDR3 is TGTGCCAGTAGTATAGACGGTCGAACCTACGAGCAGTACTTC.

V gene TRBV4-3 combines with J gene TRBJ1-1; tentatively, D is TRBD1 (5 bases). The CDR3 has 13 residues. Germline CDR1 LGHNA, CDR2 YSLEER. V lost 0 bases and J lost 7, with 9 bases in between. The CDR3 spells CASSQDRVGEAFF. CDR3 bases: TGCGCCAGCAGCCAAGACAGGGTTGGTGAAGCTTTCTTT.

The chain employs TRBV27 and TRBJ1-6, with D possibly being TRBD1 (6 bases). V gave up 6 bases and J gave up 7 bases, with 28 bases separating them. Germline V gene lookup returns CDR1 MNHEY and CDR2 SMNVEV (reference sequence). The CDR3 spans 19 residues. The DNA for the CDR3 is TGTGCCAGCAGATCTCTTCTAACTAGAGTGGGGGGGCCAAATTCACCCCTCCACTTT. This gives the protein CASRSLLTRVGGPNSPLHF.

The sample holds one count of this clone. The chain is built from TRBV19 and TRBJ1-5; D may be TRBD1 (6 bases). CDR1 is LNHDA, CDR2 SQIVND, per germline (reference sequence). The CDR3 contains 14 residues. The germline V and J ends were trimmed by 5 bases and 4 bases, with 12 bases remaining between them. The CDR3: CASSEQGSNQPQHF. The CDR3 bases are TGTGCCAGTAGTGAACAGGGAAGTAATCAGCCCCAGCATTTT.

This rearrangement joins TRBV11-3 to TRBJ2-7; D assignment may be TRBD1 or TRBD2 (5 bases each). The CDR3 is 14 amino acids. Germline CDR1 reads SGHNT; CDR2 reads YENEEA. The V and J ends lost 5 bases and 4 bases respectively, with 15 bases between them. CDR3 DNA sequence: TGTGCCAGCAGCCGACGGGACGGAGGTTACGAGCAGTACTTC. Protein sequence: CASSRRDGGYEQYF.

The chain recombines TRBV9 with TRBJ2-1, with D tentatively TRBD1 (5 bases). The germline V gene has CDR1 SGDLS and CDR2 YYNGEE. The germline V and J ends were trimmed by 0 bases and 6 bases, with 13 bases remaining between them. This CDR3 is built from 15 residues. The CDR3 DNA reads TGTGCCAGCAGCGTAGATGGTTTAGGGGTCAATGAGCAGTTCTTC. Translation gives CASSVDGLGVNEQFF.

This rearrangement joins TRBV11-3 to TRBJ2-1, with TRBD2 identical over 7 bases. This CDR3 is built from 13 residues. The V gene end was trimmed by 5 bases and the J gene end by 6 bases; junction bases not matched to a gene: 4. Germline lookup yields CDR1 SGHNT and CDR2 YENEEA. The CDR3, as DNA: TGTGCCAGCAGCCCCTGGGGGGGCAATGAGCAGTTCTTC. This gives the protein CASSPWGGNEQFF. Filled out from reference TRBV11-3 and TRBJ2-1, the complete variable domain reads EAGVVQSPRYKIIEKKQPVAFWCNPISGHNTLYWYLQNLGQGPELLIRYENEEAVDDSQLPKDRFSAERLKGVDSTLKIQPAELGDSAVYLCASSPWGGNEQFFGPGTRLTVL.

This clone has a single count. The chain joins TRBV28 to TRBJ1-5; no firm D call. This CDR3 spans 15 amino acids. CDR1 is MDHEN, CDR2 SYDVKM, per germline. The V and J ends lost 6 bases and 0 bases respectively, with 12 bases between them. The CDR3 bases are TGTGCCAGCAGCCAGTACGGGAATAGCAATCAGCCCCAGCATTTT. Amino acid sequence: CASSQYGNSNQPQHF.

The chain uses TRBV29-1 and TRBJ1-2, with 8 bases lining up with TRBD1. Losses at the gene ends were 3 bases for V and 4 bases for J; bases not matched to a gene: 19. The CDR3 consists of 18 residues. CDR1 and CDR2 from the germline V gene are SQVTM and ANQGSEA. The CDR3 DNA reads as TGCAGCGTTGATAGGGAAGGGGCAGGGGGCCTAAACAGCTATGGCTACACCTTC. It encodes CSVDREGAGGLNSYGYTF.

This chain uses TRBV11-2 with TRBJ1-2; the D is unclear. Germline-derived CDR1 and CDR2 are SGHAT and FQNNGV. The length of the CDR3 is 18 residues. Trimming left V 3 bases short and J 3 bases short, with 23 bases between. CDR3 residues: CASSLAPEASFMDYGYTF. The CDR3 DNA follows: TGTGCCAGCAGCTTGGCCCCCGAGGCCTCCTTTATGGACTATGGCTACACCTTC. The complete variable domain, with remaining parts taken from reference TRBV11-2 and TRBJ1-2, reads EAGVAQSPRYKIIEKRQSVAFWCNPISGHATLYWYQQILGQGPKLLIQFQNNGVVDDSQLPKDRFSAERLKGVDSTLKIQPAKLEDSAVYLCASSLAPEASFMDYGYTFGSGTRLTVV.

The V gene is TRBV19, the J gene TRBJ2-7; D perhaps matches TRBD1 (6 bases). Trimming took 5 bases from V and 1 from J, leaving 12 bases between them. The CDR3 consists of 14 residues. CDR1 and CDR2 from the germline V gene are LNHDA and SQIVND (reference sequence). For the CDR3, the DNA is TGTGCCAGTAGTCCATCGGACAGTTCCTACGAGCAGTACTTC. Translated, it gives CASSPSDSSYEQYF.

The J gene is TRBJ2-7, the V gene TRBV5-6; possibly TRBD1 for D (5 bases). Looked up from germline, CDR1 is SGHDT and CDR2 is YYEEEE. The CDR3 spans 15 residues. Trimming left V 1 base short and J 1 base short, with 12 bases between. CDR3 sequence (DNA): TGTGCCAGCAGCTTGTTAGGGCAGGGATCCTACGAGCAGTACTTC. Translated, it gives CASSLLGQGSYEQYF.

The chain uses TRBV9 and TRBJ1-2; D gene ambiguous. Germline loops: CDR1 SGDLS, CDR2 YYNGEE. The V end lost 1 base, the J end lost 0 bases, and 13 bases lay between the germline ends. The CDR3 consists of 16 residues. The CDR3 DNA follows: TGTGCCAGCAGCGTATTGGGTGACACTCCTAACTATGGCTACACCTTC. Its translation: CASSVLGDTPNYGYTF.

The rearrangement links TRBV5-4 to TRBJ1-2, with 9 nucleotides matching TRBD1. Germline V gene data show CDR1 as SGHNT and CDR2 as YYREEE (reference sequence). With V trimmed by 5 bases and J by 0 bases, 8 bases remained unmatched. CDR3 length equals 16 residues. CDR3 sequence (DNA): TGTGCCAGCAGATTTACAGGGGGCACCTCTAACTATGGCTACACCTTC. This codes for CASRFTGGTSNYGYTF.

The rearrangement links TRBV7-9 to TRBJ2-7; TRBD1 or TRBD2 may be the D gene (7 bases each). CDR3 length: 15 amino acids. The germline CDR1 and CDR2 sequences are SEHNR and FQNEAQ (reference sequence). Trimming removed 0 bases at V and 6 bases at J, with 15 bases between. CDR3 region: CASSLATGRGGEQYF. In DNA, the CDR3 is TGTGCCAGCAGCTTAGCGACAGGGAGGGGAGGCGAGCAGTACTTC.

The CDR3 is CASSPRGGYPQETQYF. DNA for the CDR3: TGTGCCAGCAGCCCCCGGGGTGGCTACCCCCAAGAGACCCAGTACTTC. This chain joins TRBV7-3 and TRBJ2-5, with a weak D call TRBD2 (5 bases). The V end lost 5 bases, the J end lost 1 base, and 17 bases lay between the germline ends. CDR1 and CDR2 (germline): SGHTA, FQGTGA. The CDR3 sequence is 16 residues long.

The chain employs TRBV20-1 and TRBJ2-7, with D perhaps matching TRBD2 (6 bases). This CDR3 region has 11 residues. The germline V gene encodes CDR1 DFQATT and CDR2 SNEGSKA (reference sequence). The chain's CDR3 is CRPGGHYEQYF. DNA of the CDR3: TGCAGACCCGGGGGTCACTACGAGCAGTACTTC.

The V gene is TRBV19, the J gene TRBJ2-7; TRBD2 is a possible D gene (6 bases). Germline CDR1 reads LNHDA; CDR2 reads SQIVND (reference sequence). This CDR3 is built from 16 residues. The V end lost 2 bases, the J end lost 4 bases, and 18 bases lay between the germline ends. The chain's CDR3 is CASSIFGGAGPYEQYF. CDR3 nucleotide sequence: TGTGCCAGTAGTATATTCGGCGGAGCGGGCCCTTACGAGCAGTACTTC. Full variable domain (outside the CDR3, taken from reference TRBV19 and TRBJ2-7): DGGITQSPKYLFRKEGQNVTLSCEQNLNHDAMYWYRQDPGQGLRLIYYSQIVNDFQKGDIAEGYSVSREKKESFPLTVTSAQKNPTAFYLCASSIFGGAGPYEQYFGPGTRLTVT.

This chain joins TRBV6-1 and TRBJ2-7; 9 bases agree with TRBD1. The CDR3 is 16 amino acids. The J segment lost 5 bases and the V segment lost 3 bases, leaving 11 bases of the junction unmatched. Germline V gives CDR1 MNHNS, CDR2 SASEGT. The CDR3 loop reads CASSDLGTGLFDEQYF. The CDR3 region has the DNA TGTGCCAGCAGTGACCTCGGGACAGGGCTGTTCGACGAGCAGTACTTC.

This chain uses TRBV6-4 with TRBJ1-3; D possibly corresponds to TRBD1 (6 bases). The V end lost 7 bases, the J end lost 0 bases, and 19 bases lay between the germline ends. The CDR3 is made up of 17 amino acids. Germline lookup yields CDR1 MRHNA and CDR2 SNTAGT. Here the CDR3 DNA reads TGTGCCAGCATCCCCTCCGGACAGCCAGACTCTGGAAACACCATATATTTT. Translating it yields CASIPSGQPDSGNTIYF.

This chain links TRBV15 with TRBJ2-5; D may correspond to TRBD1 or TRBD2 (6 bases each). Germline V gene sequence: CDR1 LNHNV, CDR2 YYDKDF (reference sequence). The CDR3 covers 16 residues. V lost 0 bases to trimming and J lost 5 bases, with 16 bases between them. CDR3 in amino acids: CATSRDPGEVGETQYF. The DNA for the CDR3 is TGTGCCACCAGCAGAGACCCAGGGGAGGTCGGGGAGACCCAGTACTTC.

The J gene is TRBJ2-5, the V gene TRBV4-1, with D possibly being TRBD2 (5 bases). V was clipped by 4 bases and J by 1 base, with 10 bases between them. Germline V lookup: CDR1 MGHRA, CDR2 YSYEKL. The CDR3 sequence is 14 residues long. CDR3 sequence (DNA): TGCGCCAGCAGCCTGTGGGCGGGCCAAGAGACCCAGTACTTC. It is translated as CASSLWAGQETQYF.

The chain joins TRBV5-1 to TRBJ2-2; tentatively, D is TRBD1 (6 bases). Deletions cut 0 bases from V and 6 bases from J, with 15 bases between. CDR1 is SGHRS and CDR2 is YFSETQ in the germline V gene. The CDR3 runs 16 residues. CDR3 in DNA: TGCGCCAGCAGCTTGGGGTGGACAGAGGTCTCCGGGGAGCTGTTTTTT. This codes for CASSLGWTEVSGELFF.

The V and J genes are TRBV19 and TRBJ2-7; D uncertain. Trimming stripped 1 base from V and 5 bases from J, with 6 bases between. Germline V CDR1 and CDR2: LNHDA, SQIVND (reference sequence). This CDR3 contains 12 residues. CDR3: CASSIARDEQYF. The CDR3 DNA is TGTGCCAGTAGTATAGCCCGGGACGAGCAGTACTTC.